The entry below describes one TCR beta chain. Its antigen is not yet known. No base quality values were provided; no much bigger clone lies one nucleotide off. This sample was taken from a study of shared clonotypes between healthy human individuals (dated by TCRdb to 2019 to 2021). For the wider study: The cohort included a few men and a couple of women between 18 and 49 years of age. For each donor, three plates each were used for CD4 naive and CD4 memory, two plates were used for CD8 naive, and one plate was used for CD8 memory. Libraries were prepared and TCR repertoires were sequenced by different laboratories using diverse techniques, in order to increase sequencing depth and limit assay-specific biases. Per donor, leukapheresis produced somewhere between about 0.9 and 10 billion PBMCs. To estimate repertoire size and how much clonotype sharing occurs between individuals, the study deeply sequenced the blood TCR repertoires of several healthy adults. What the research found in general, with its limitations: Pairwise subsampling indicated that sequencing depth was expected to affect the degree of clonotype sharing among donors. About 4.5% of naive CD4, around 4% of naive CD8, roughly 2.4% of memory CD4, and roughly 0.4% of memory CD8 clonotypes were shared across four donors. Sampling was restricted to blood, and TCR repertoires in tissues likely differ from the TCR repertoires found in blood. Even with the large sequencing depth, rarefaction of the sorted-subset datasets indicated that sequencing was incomplete. Because the study included only a small number of donors, the genetic and exposure-history diversity represented was limited. Naive subsets generally had larger estimated clonotype richness than memory subsets. Clonotypes shared by all four sorted-subset donors showed higher generation probabilities than non-shared clonotypes.

The donors were healthy, HIV-negative adults who had no recently reported acute infections or vaccinations. Every donor was a Caucasian adult living in Nashville, Tennessee, USA. CD4+ T cells were enriched by magnetic negative selection; naive cells were then positively selected on CD45RA, and the negative fraction formed the memory subset. After blood collection by leukapheresis, PBMCs were isolated using Ficoll-Histopaque density gradient centrifugation and then cryopreserved in the vapor phase of liquid nitrogen. Analytical flow cytometry was used to check the purity and quantity of each magnetically sorted T cell population. Genomic DNA was isolated from every sorted fraction and measured by UV absorbance on a Nanodrop 2000c. Using the deep immunoSEQ assay, TCR CDR3 regions were amplified from genomic DNA by multiplex PCR. Extracted genomic DNA from each cell subset was distributed evenly across all wells of several immunoSEQ 96-well plates, and each plate was treated as a replicate. Each replicate PCR for sorted subsets received 150 to 250 ng genomic DNA, equal to tens of thousands of T cell genomes. The purified libraries were quantified using a Qubit 3.0 fluorometer, sized with a Bioanalyzer 2100, and then quantified again using the KAPA Library Quantification kit. A separate single-read 150-cycle Illumina NextSeq 550 flow cell was used to sequence each immunoSEQ 96-well plate. On the study's bioinformatics: Because the immunoSEQ output included only junctional sequences and no quality scores, the filtering could not be the same as the filtering used for full-length reads. To assign V/J genes and CDR3, sequences were annotated using PyIR, a Python wrapper for IgBLAST v1.9, with IMGT germline references. Any read was removed if the V/J assignment was weak (E-value above 1e-6), the CDR3 was missing, or the read contained stop codons, out-of-frame junctions, or ambiguous translated residues. V3J clonotypes were defined by identical inferred V gene, J gene, and CDR3 amino acid sequence. To compute the percentage overlap between repertoires, the number of shared unique clonotypes was divided by the size of the smaller repertoire. Repertoire richness was assessed with RTK rarefaction, the Chao1 estimator, and Recon v2.1 estimates of unobserved clonotypes. Generation probabilities were computed with OLGA for all TCRbeta clonotypes obtained by the gDNA method from a few donors. TCRdb re-hosts the immuneACCESS table, in-frame sequences only. Its copies lack some clones; in the studies checked, an unresolved V gene accounts for under half of them, and the cause for the rest is not known. Clone size and V and J calls were adopted from that table, with D and trimming inferred from the DNA. The table for this sample lists 2.3 million or so clones; approximately 93% of them were counted only once. Of the sample, about 0.41% is held by the ten largest clones.

From its cysteine to its phenylalanine, the CDR3 spans 16 amino acids. This entry keeps only the CDR3 DNA: 48 bases, framed from base 1. At the junction V is shortened by 5 bases and J by 4 bases; bases outside the gene matches: 6. CDR1 and CDR2 are drawn from the germline V gene: SGHTA, FQGNSA. The origin of this receptor is a man aged 18 to 29 in good health. Some clones in this sample may be carry-over from other donors' samples. In this chain, TRBV7-2 is recombined with TRBJ2-3; TRBD2 matches 13 bases in the middle. The sequenced sample consisted of naive CD4+ T cells from PBMCs. The cell subset or site label of this sample denotes: CD45RA+ positively selected. The DNA sequence is given as TGTGCCAGCAGCCCCCGGACTAGCGGGAGCCCAGATACGCAGTATTTT. Protein translation: CASSPRTSGSPDTQYF.